Detailed here is one TCR beta chain. What it binds is unknown. This sample was included in a study of memory CD4+ T cells and cytomegalovirus serostatus. Study results and caveats: Median bootstrapped AUC for CMV status was about 0.95 originally, about 0.9 US-trained.

The sort gate was single viable CD3+CD4+CD8-CD45RO+ cells for memory CD4+ T cells. Per the study methods: After removing out-of-frame reads, around 2 million distinct TCRbeta sequences remained. Some clones are missing from TCRdb's copy, which holds only in-frame ones; the method was immunoSEQ multiplex PCR. The V and J calls and clone size are taken from that table; D and trimming were inferred from the DNA. The sample consists of about 58,000 clones, about four fifths of them appearing once. Sequencing was carried out using memory CD4+ T cells from blood. The TCR originated in an adult in good health and CMV-seronegative. Some clones in this sample may be carry-over from other donors' samples.

CDR3 DNA: TGTGCCAGCAGTTCCGGCAGCCCCTATGGCTACACCTTC. It specifies CASSSGSPYGYTF. The chain joins TRBV28 to TRBJ1-2; D is uncertain. Per the germline V gene, CDR1 is MDHEN and CDR2 is SYDVKM. Trimming stripped 4 bases from V and 4 bases from J, with 10 bases between. This CDR3 has 13 residues.